The rows below give T cell receptor beta chains drawn from one sample of a study of identical twins. Each CDR3 protein is one row after TCRdb ran MiXCR on the 5' RACE reads. The repertoire consists of more than 1.5 million distinct CDR3 sequences, with more than 30% occurring once and the leading ten covering over 0.25%. Sequenced input: cord blood. These receptors were taken from a newborn girl in good health. CDR3s include the opening cysteine and the closing phenylalanine or tryptophan. A D gene is named only where the DNA matches it firmly. Where a row states a size, it is once, few, many or the class of an expanded clone; other rows omit it.

>TRBV7-2|-|TRBJ2-7|TRBD1
TGTGCCAGCAGCTTCCGACACGGGACAGCTGACTACGAGCAGTACTTC
CASSFRHGTADYEQYF
>TRBV10-3|few|TRBJ1-5|-
TGTGCCATCAGTGAGTCGACCCTATCTCAGCCCCAGCATTTT
CAISESTLSQPQHF
>TRBV4-2|few|TRBJ2-4|-
TGTGCCAGCAGCCAAGATCGGAGGGAGCCGAACATTCAGTACTTC
CASSQDRREPNIQYF
>TRBV20-1|-|TRBJ2-5|-
TGCAGTGCTATGCTAGTTCACTTGTACCAAGAGACCCAGTACTTC
CSAMLVHLYQETQYF
>TRBV10-3|few|TRBJ2-7|TRBD2
TGTGCCATCAGTGAGTCCGGGACTAACTACGAGCAGTACTTC
CAISESGTNYEQYF
>TRBV16|-|TRBJ1-1|-
TGTGCCAGCAGCCATTGGAAACCTGTAACTGAAGCTTTCTTT
CASSHWKPVTEAFF
>TRBV29-1|-|TRBJ2-1|TRBD2
TGCAGCGTTTTGAGCGGGAGAACCTACAATGAGCAGTTCTTC
CSVLSGRTYNEQFF
>TRBV18|few|TRBJ1-4|-
TGTGCCAGCTCATCGGGATCAACTGAAAATGAAAAACTGTTTTTT
CASSSGSTENEKLFF
>TRBV10-1|few|TRBJ2-3|-
TGCGCCAGCAGTGAGCTCCCGAACAGGGTGCTCGATACGCAGTATTTT
CASSELPNRVLDTQYF
>TRBV12-3/TRBV12-4|-|TRBJ2-3|-
TGTGCCAGCAGTTTATCCAGCGCTAGCGCAGATACGCAGTATTTT
CASSLSSASADTQYF
>TRBV28|many|TRBJ2-7|TRBD2
TGTGCCAGCAGTCGGGGGGTCGAGTACTTC
CASSRGVEYF
>TRBV7-2|-|TRBJ2-4|-
TGTGCCAGCAGCTTGGGTAGACAGTCGGCCAAAAACATTCGGTACTTC
CASSLGRQSAKNIRYF
>TRBV6-5|many|TRBJ2-3|-
TGTGCCAGCAGTTACTCCGGCAGGGGCACAGATACGCAGTATTTT
CASSYSGRGTDTQYF
>TRBV28|few|TRBJ1-1|-
TGTGCCAGCAGTTTATGGGCGGGACGGGGTGACACTGAAGCTTTCTTT
CASSLWAGRGDTEAFF
>TRBV11-2|-|TRBJ1-1|-
TGTGCCAGCAGCTCCGACCCGGGGACTGAAGCTTTCTTT
CASSSDPGTEAFF
>TRBV20-1|few|TRBJ2-7|-
TGCAGTGCTAGCGGGGGAGACCTTCTGGTACAGCAGTACTTC
CSASGGDLLVQQYF
>TRBV7-2|-|TRBJ2-1|TRBD2
TGTGCCAGCAGCGGAGGACTAGCGGGTCGAAGCGATGAGCAGTTCTTC
CASSGGLAGRSDEQFF
>TRBV11-2|-|TRBJ2-6|-
TGTGCCAGCAGCTTAAGACCGGGCAGGGTGAACTCTGGGGCCAACGTCCTGACTTTC
CASSLRPGRVNSGANVLTF
>TRBV20-1|-|TRBJ2-6|TRBD2
TGCAGTGCTGAACTCTCCGGGACTAGCGGCTCTGGGGCCAACGTCCTGACTTTC
CSAELSGTSGSGANVLTF
>TRBV28|-|TRBJ2-1|TRBD2
TGTGCCAGCAGTAGGATGGGACTAGCGGGAGTGACTGAGCAGTTCTTC
CASSRMGLAGVTEQFF
>TRBV5-1|-|TRBJ2-2|-
TGCGCCAGCAAGTTCGAGCCGGGAGAAGGCACCGGGGAGCTGTTTTTT
CASKFEPGEGTGELFF
>TRBV11-2|many|TRBJ2-7|-
TGTGCCAGCAGCGCGTTGACAGATTCCTACGAGCAGTACTTC
CASSALTDSYEQYF
>TRBV24-1|-|TRBJ2-2|-
TGTGCCACCAGTGATTTAGGCAGGGGCACCGGGGAGCTGTTTTTT
CATSDLGRGTGELFF
>TRBV2|few|TRBJ1-2|-
TGTGCCAGCAGTGTTTTGGGGCCCTATGGCTACACCTTC
CASSVLGPYGYTF
>TRBV12-3/TRBV12-4|few|TRBJ2-1|TRBD2
TGTGCCAGCAGCCCGCGGACTAGCGGGCCAAGTAAAACGGGTGGCCAGTTCTTC
CASSPRTSGPSKTGGQFF
>TRBV7-9|few|TRBJ1-4|-
TGTGCCAGCAGCTTAGCCCTCTTACAGGGAGAAAAACTGTTTTTT
CASSLALLQGEKLFF
>TRBV4-1|-|TRBJ1-1|-
TGCGCCAGCAGCCAAGATCTTCAGGGAGAAGCTTTCTTT
CASSQDLQGEAFF
>TRBV4-1|few|TRBJ2-7|TRBD1
TGCGCCAGCAGCCACCGACAGGGACATACCCCCTACGAGCAGTACTTC
CASSHRQGHTPYEQYF
>TRBV10-2|-|TRBJ2-1|-
TGCGCCAGCAGCCTGGACAGTAAAATTTACAATGAGCAGTTCTTC
CASSLDSKIYNEQFF
>TRBV2|-|TRBJ2-3|-
TGTGCCAGCAAGTGGCTAGGCCACACAGATACGCAGTATTTT
CASKWLGHTDTQYF
>TRBV11-2|once|TRBJ2-1|-
TGTGCCAGCAGCTTACAAATCCATGAGCAGTTCTTC
CASSLQIHEQFF
>TRBV20-1|-|TRBJ2-5|TRBD2
TGCAGCACGGGGGGAGCAGAAGAGACCCAGTACTTC
CSTGGAEETQYF
>TRBV5-1|once|TRBJ2-7|TRBD2
TGCGCCAGCAGCTTGGCCTCGACTAGCGGGAGGGACGAGCAGTACTTC
CASSLASTSGRDEQYF
>TRBV7-9|few|TRBJ1-2|-
TGTGCCAGCAGCTTAGCGATAGTCAACTATGGCTACACCTTC
CASSLAIVNYGYTF
>TRBV12-5|-|TRBJ2-7|-
TGTGCTAGTGGTTTGGTACCCGGCTGGCCCTCCTACGAGCAGTACTTC
CASGLVPGWPSYEQYF
>TRBV20-1|-|TRBJ1-5|TRBD1
TGCAGTGCTGTGGACAGGCCCAATCAGCCCCAGCATTTT
CSAVDRPNQPQHF
>TRBV30|few|TRBJ1-1|-
TGTGCCTGGAGTACGGATTTGGTCTCTGAAGCTTTCTTT
CAWSTDLVSEAFF
>TRBV30|-|TRBJ2-7|-
TGTGCCTGGAGTGTACGAGGGGGGGAGCAGTACTTC
CAWSVRGGEQYF
>TRBV9|once|TRBJ2-2|-
TGTGCCAGCAGCGTAGGGGACATTCTCAACACCGGGGAGCTGTTTTTT
CASSVGDILNTGELFF
>TRBV2|-|TRBJ2-1|-
TGTGCCAGCAGTAAGGGTATCATCGGGAACAATGAGCAGTTCTTC
CASSKGIIGNNEQFF
>TRBV20-1|-|TRBJ2-3|TRBD2
TGCAGTGCTAGCAGGACTAGCAACACAGATACGCAGTATTTT
CSASRTSNTDTQYF
>TRBV20-1|-|TRBJ2-2|-
TGCAGTGCTAGAGATGGGTTAGGGGGGCTAACCACCGGGGAGCTGTTTTTT
CSARDGLGGLTTGELFF